Detailed here is one T cell receptor (beta chain). Authors' analysis steps: Amplifying reference gene primers gave estimates of nucleated cell counts. Profiled with immunoSEQ multiplex PCR; TCRdb holds only in-frame clones, not every one. V, J and clone size reflect that table, while D and trimming were determined from the DNA. The sample includes 200,000 to 300,000 clones, 84% of them seen just once. The CDR3 sequence is 15 residues long. J lost 0 bases, V lost 10 bases, and 10 bases had no gene match. CDR1 is LNHDA, CDR2 SQIVND, per germline (reference sequence). The sample belongs to a study of blood T cell repertoires in COVID-19. Study details: Acute and convalescent COVID-19 specimens originated in the United States, Italy and Spain. T cells, B-cell-depleted T cells, or PBMCs provided the cDNA or gDNA that served as material.

This sequence was found in a human donor in a cohort sampled during active COVID-19. The rearrangement links TRBV19 to TRBJ2-3; 7 bases align to TRBD2. Source material: peripheral blood. The CDR3 sequence: CATLGRATSTDTQYF. The CDR3, as DNA: TGTGCCACCTTGGGGAGGGCTACTAGCACAGATACGCAGTATTTT.